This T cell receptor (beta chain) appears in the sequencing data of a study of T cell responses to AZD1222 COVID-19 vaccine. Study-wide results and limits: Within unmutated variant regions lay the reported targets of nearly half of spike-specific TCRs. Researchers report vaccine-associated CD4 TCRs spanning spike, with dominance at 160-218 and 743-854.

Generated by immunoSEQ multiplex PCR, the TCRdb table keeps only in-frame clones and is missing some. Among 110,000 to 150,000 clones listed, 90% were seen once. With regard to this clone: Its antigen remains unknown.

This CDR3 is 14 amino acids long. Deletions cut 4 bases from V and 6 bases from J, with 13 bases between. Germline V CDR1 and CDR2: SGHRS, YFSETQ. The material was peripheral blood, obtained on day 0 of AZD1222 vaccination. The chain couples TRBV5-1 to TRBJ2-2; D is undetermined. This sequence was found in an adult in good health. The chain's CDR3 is CASSPDPSAGELFF. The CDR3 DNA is TGCGCCAGCAGCCCCGACCCCTCCGCCGGGGAGCTGTTTTTT.